Shown below are 15 T cell receptor beta chains from a single sample sequenced in a study of breast tumors, draining lymph nodes, adjacent tissues. Using its own MiXCR run on the multiplex PCR reads, TCRdb lists one record per CDR3 protein. The data contain approximately 88,000 distinct CDR3 sequences, over 25% of them singletons. Samples came from axillary lymph nodes draining the breast cancer. Input material: axillary lymph node tissue. These receptors were taken from a female donor with breast cancer. Some clones in this sample may be carry-over from other donors' samples.

Note on this clonotype: Since a much larger clone is just one base distant, this may be a read error. The chain carries TRBV28 and TRBJ2-7; 7 bases align to TRBD1. The CDR3 covers 14 residues. Germline CDR1 and CDR2: MDHEN and SYDVKM. The V gene end was trimmed by 5 bases and the J gene end by 5 bases; junction bases not matched to a gene: 9. CDR3 sequence (DNA): TGTGCCAGCAGTACCCCAGGGACAGCCCACGAGCAGTACTTC. Translation gives CASSTPGTAHEQYF.

This clonotype was observed at least ten times. The chain joins TRBV5-1 to TRBJ2-7; 13 bases are a match to TRBD2. The CDR3 is made up of 19 amino acids. Trimming removed 3 bases from V and 4 bases from J; junction bases left unmatched: 16. Germline V CDR1 and CDR2: SGHRS, YFSETQ. The CDR3 nucleotides read TGCGCCAGCAGCTCGCCGGGACAGGGACTAGCGGGATCAAGATACGAGCAGTACTTC. This translates into CASSSPGQGLAGSRYEQYF.

The chain recombines TRBV2 with TRBJ2-2; TRBD1 aligns across 7 bases. Germline V lookup: CDR1 SNHLY, CDR2 FYNNEI. The CDR3 contains 17 residues. Germline trimming cut 2 bases from V and 2 bases from J; bases unmatched to any gene: 8. DNA for the CDR3: TGTGCCAGCAGTGAATCCTTGACAGGGCCCAACACCGGGGAGCTGTTTTTT. Amino acid sequence: CASSESLTGPNTGELFF.

J is TRBJ2-1 and V is TRBV5-4; 14 bases agree with TRBD2. The CDR3 spans 14 residues. The junction had 4 bases not matched to a gene; V was cut back by 4 bases and J by 10 bases. Germline assignment: CDR1 SGHNT and CDR2 YYREEE (reference sequence). For the CDR3, the DNA is TGTGCCAGCAGCCCCCGACTAGCGGGAGGGGAGCAGTTCTTC. Protein sequence: CASSPRLAGGEQFF. The full variable domain, rest sourced from reference TRBV5-4 and TRBJ2-1, is ETGVTQSPTHLIKTRGQQVTLRCSSQSGHNTVSWYQQALGQGPQFIFQYYREEENGRGNFPPRFSGLQFPNYSSELNVNALELDDSALYLCASSPRLAGGEQFFGPGTRLTVL.

This clonotype was recorded at least ten times. V is TRBV4-3 and J is TRBJ1-5; no firm D call. The V end lost 0 bases, the J end lost 7 bases, and 7 bases lay between the germline ends. CDR1 LGHNA and CDR2 YSLEER come from the germline V gene. This CDR3 region has 13 residues. The CDR3 coding sequence is TGCGCCAGCAGCCAAGACCTTGGACAGCCCCAGCATTTT. It translates to CASSQDLGQPQHF.

This clonotype was counted many times. The chain has TRBV12-3 or TRBV12-4 and TRBJ2-5, with a possible D match to TRBD2 (5 bases). V dropped 6 bases and J dropped 3 bases, with 20 bases sitting between them. This CDR3 contains 16 residues. For the CDR3, the DNA is TGTGCCAGCAGCCCAATTAAAACTAGTGTAGAAGAGACCCAGTACTTC. Protein product: CASSPIKTSVEETQYF.

Comment on this clonotype: The germline gene is not matched at one end of the junction; a read error may be the cause. The chain recombines TRBV7-9 with TRBJ2-6; 7 nucleotides match TRBD2. The CDR3 spans 12 residues. Germline V lookup: CDR1 SEHNR, CDR2 FQNEAQ (reference sequence). The DNA of the CDR3 is TGTGCCAGCAGACTCGGGGGGAACACTGAAGCTTTC. As protein: CASRLGGNTEAF.

The rearrangement joins TRBV7-2 to TRBJ2-7, with 7 positions matching TRBD2. Per the germline V gene, CDR1 is SGHTA and CDR2 is FQGNSA. This CDR3 has 18 amino acids. J was trimmed by 5 bases and V by 5 bases; bases with no gene match: 21. The CDR3 bases are TGTGCCAGCAGCCCTTCCCTCCCGCCGACCAGCGGGATGAACGAGCAGTACTTC. Translated: CASSPSLPPTSGMNEQYF. Full variable domain (outside the CDR3, taken from reference TRBV7-2 and TRBJ2-7): GAGVSQSPSNKVTEKGKDVELRCDPISGHTALYWYRQSLGQGLEFLIYFQGNSAPDKSGLPSDRFSAERTGGSVSTLTIQRTQQEDSAVYLCASSPSLPPTSGMNEQYFGPGTRLTVT.

This sequence joins TRBV29-1 and TRBJ2-5; TRBD1 is a possible D gene (5 bases). V dropped 8 bases and J dropped 5 bases, with 15 bases sitting between them. There are 12 residues in the CDR3. Germline V gives CDR1 SQVTM, CDR2 ANQGSEA. The CDR3 is CSYSRAQETQYF. CDR3 nucleotide sequence: TGCAGCTACAGCAGGGCGCAGGAGACCCAGTACTTC.

The chain couples TRBV4-2 to TRBJ2-3; D is perhaps TRBD2 (6 bases). The CDR3 consists of 18 residues. The germline CDR1 and CDR2 sequences are LGHNA and YNFKEQ. Trimming removed 0 bases at V and 3 bases at J, with 19 bases between. The CDR3 here is CASSQDRRASGRTDTQYF. The CDR3, as DNA: TGTGCCAGCAGCCAAGATCGGCGGGCCTCTGGGAGGACAGATACGCAGTATTTT.

This clonotype has a handful of counts. This may come from a read error, since a much larger clone is one base off. V is TRBV11-3 and J is TRBJ2-5, with 8 positions matching TRBD1. Germline CDR1 is SGHNT and CDR2 is YENEEA. V trimming: 0 bases; J trimming: 5 bases; junction bases outside the gene matches: 14. The CDR3 is made up of 18 amino acids. The CDR3 DNA reads TGTGCCAGCAGCTTAGAGGAGGGGGCAAGGACAGGGCGCGAGACCCAGTACTTC. Its protein product is CASSLEEGARTGRETQYF. Using reference TRBV11-3 and TRBJ2-5 for the parts outside the CDR3, the full variable domain is EAGVVQSPRYKIIEKKQPVAFWCNPISGHNTLYWYLQNLGQGPELLIRYENEEAVDDSQLPKDRFSAERLKGVDSTLKIQPAELGDSAVYLCASSLEEGARTGRETQYFGPGTRLLVL.

This clonotype was seen repeatedly, ten times or more. A much larger clone lies one base from this, so it may be a read error. The J gene is TRBJ2-1, the V gene TRBV20-1; D ambiguous. Deletions cut 3 bases from V and 12 bases from J, with 21 bases between. The CDR3 loop spans 14 amino acids. Germline V gene data show CDR1 as DFQATT and CDR2 as SNEGSKA (reference sequence). The CDR3 nucleotides are TGCAGTGCTAGGGTGGAAACCGCGGAACCGGGGCAGTTCTTC. Its protein product is CSARVETAEPGQFF.

About this clonotype: A read error is possible here, since a much larger clone lies one base away. V usage is TRBV11-2 and J usage is TRBJ2-4, with 10 bases aligning to TRBD2. This CDR3 spans 13 amino acids. The germline V gene encodes CDR1 SGHAT and CDR2 FQNNGV. The CDR3 protein is CASSYTSGNIQSF. CDR3 bases: TGTGCCAGCAGTTATACTAGCGGGAACATTCAGTCCTTC.

About this clonotype: A much larger clone differs by one base, so this may be a read error. The V and J genes are TRBV5-1 and TRBJ2-5; a weak D match, TRBD1 (6 bases). This CDR3 is 15 amino acids long. The V gene's germline CDR1 is SGHRS and CDR2 YFSETQ. In nucleotides, the CDR3 is TGCGCCAGCAGCCTTCAACAGGGAAACCACGAGACCCAGTACTTC. It encodes CASSLQQGNHETQYF.

This clonotype was detected ten times or more. The V call is TRBV12-3 or TRBV12-4, the J call TRBJ1-1; D perhaps matches TRBD1 (6 bases). The CDR3 is made up of 15 amino acids. Trimming removed 1 base from V and 4 bases from J, with 13 bases in between. The CDR3 sequence is CASSLGPGDVTEAFF. Here the CDR3 DNA reads TGTGCCAGCAGTTTAGGTCCAGGGGACGTCACTGAAGCTTTCTTT.